This passage covers 18 T cell receptor beta chains from one sample sequenced in a study of blood T cells in healthy people across ages (dated by TCRdb to the mid-2010s). Receptor amplification or capture employed 5' RACE. TCRdb shows the sequencer as Illumina HiSeq 2500. A second PCR of about 7 to 12 cycles was run with a J-beta primer mix and a sample-barcoded 5' primer. The public reads were quality trimmed at Q25 with fastp and then assembled into clones with MiXCR by TCRdb, keeping productive beta chains. Every CDR3 protein is listed once, alongside the most common genes and DNA of its rows. This sample lists about 730,000 distinct CDR3 sequences; approximately 43% were detected once. Roughly 20% of the sample lies in the top ten. The sequenced sample was blood. These receptors all stem from a woman aged 55-70 years in good health.

The CDR3 nucleotides are TGTGCCAGCAGCCCAGCGACTAGCGACCGGACCGGGGAGCTGTTTTTT. Its translation is CASSPATSDRTGELFF. The chain has TRBV5-4 and TRBJ2-2; 8 bases match TRBD2. Trimming took 4 bases from V and 5 from J; bases not matched to a gene: 10. Germline V gene sequence: CDR1 SGHNT, CDR2 YYREEE (reference sequence). The CDR3 runs to 16 residues. The full variable domain, with the rest looked up from reference TRBV5-4 and TRBJ2-2, is ETGVTQSPTHLIKTRGQQVTLRCSSQSGHNTVSWYQQALGQGPQFIFQYYREEENGRGNFPPRFSGLQFPNYSSELNVNALELDDSALYLCASSPATSDRTGELFFGEGSRLTVL.

This rearrangement joins TRBV5-1 to TRBJ2-3; 8 nucleotides align to TRBD2. The CDR3 extends over 16 amino acids. The ends lost 4 bases at V and 2 bases at J; junction bases unmatched: 9. The germline V gene has CDR1 SGHRS and CDR2 YFSETQ. CDR3 region: CASSPGSGAFTDTQYF. The CDR3 DNA follows: TGCGCCAGCAGCCCCGGTAGCGGGGCCTTCACAGATACGCAGTATTTT. The full variable domain, rest sourced from reference TRBV5-1 and TRBJ2-3, is KAGVTQTPRYLIKTRGQQVTLSCSPISGHRSVSWYQQTPGQGLQFLFEYFSETQRNKGNFPGRFSGRQFSNSRSEMNVSTLELGDSALYLCASSPGSGAFTDTQYFGPGTRLTVL.

This sequence joins TRBV9 and TRBJ2-7; D unresolved. In germline, CDR1 is SGDLS, CDR2 YYNGEE. The CDR3 length is 12 residues. Trimming stripped 3 bases from V and 2 bases from J, with 6 bases between. CDR3 nucleotide sequence: TGTGCCAGCAGCGGAACTCCCTACGAGCAGTACTTC. Its protein is CASSGTPYEQYF.

This clonotype was seen only a few times. The chain combines TRBV15 with TRBJ2-5; no reliable D call. Germline V gene data show CDR1 as LNHNV and CDR2 as YYDKDF (reference sequence). Trimming cost V 3 bases and J 1 base, with 9 bases left between them. The CDR3 is made up of 14 amino acids. CDR3 residues: CATSSKRIQETQYF. CDR3 DNA sequence: TGTGCCACCAGCAGCAAAAGGATCCAAGAGACCCAGTACTTC.

The gene calls are TRBV7-6 and TRBJ2-5; 12 nucleotides match TRBD2. The CDR3 consists of 17 residues. The ends lost 5 bases at V and 5 bases at J; junction bases unmatched: 12. The germline CDR1 and CDR2 sequences are SGHVS and FNYEAQ. In nucleotides, the CDR3 is TGTGCCAGCAGCCAGTTGTCTAGCGGGGGGGCCGCGGAGACCCAGTACTTC. The encoded protein is CASSQLSSGGAAETQYF. The whole variable domain, remainder taken from reference TRBV7-6 and TRBJ2-5, is GAGVSQSPRYKVTKRGQDVALRCDPISGHVSLYWYRQALGQGPEFLTYFNYEAQQDKSGLPNDRFSAERPEGSISTLTIQRTEQRDSAMYRCASSQLSSGGAAETQYFGPGTRLLVL.

This clonotype was detected many times. V and J are TRBV7-2 and TRBJ2-3; tentative D call: TRBD2 (5 bases). CDR3 length: 13 amino acids. V shed 6 bases and J shed 4 bases, with 11 bases lying between them. CDR1 and CDR2 (germline): SGHTA, FQGNSA. The CDR3 sequence: CASSLPGADTQYF. CDR3 nucleotide sequence: TGTGCCAGCAGTTTACCCGGGGCAGATACGCAGTATTTT.

The genes are TRBV6-2 or TRBV6-3 and TRBJ2-5; D is ambiguous. This CDR3 is 12 amino acids long. Germline V gene lookup returns CDR1 MNHEY and CDR2 SVGEGT. V shed 5 bases and J shed 11 bases, with 15 bases lying between them. The chain's CDR3 is CASSQSQVEQYF. CDR3 in DNA: TGTGCCAGCAGTCAGTCCCAAGTTGAGCAGTACTTC.

This clonotype was counted only a few times. This chain uses TRBV28 with TRBJ2-7; 10 bases match TRBD1. Germline loops: CDR1 MDHEN, CDR2 SYDVKM. The CDR3 sequence is 15 residues long. The V and J ends lost 8 bases and 5 bases, in that order; junction bases with no gene match: 12. The CDR3, as DNA: TGTGCCAGCGCAACGGGGGACAGGGGTCAGGACGAGCAGTACTTC. It translates to CASATGDRGQDEQYF.

Remarks on this clonotype: A read error may produce the germline difference seen at one junction end. This chain joins TRBV5-1 and TRBJ1-6; 9 nucleotides agree with TRBD1. The CDR3 is 16 amino acids. Germline CDR1 SGHRS, CDR2 YFSETQ. CDR3 bases: TGCACCAGCAGCTCGCCGGGACAGGGAGTGCTCTCACCCCTCCACTTT. Protein product: CTSSSPGQGVLSPLHF.

Here the CDR3 DNA reads TGCGCCAGCAGCCTTCGGGACTCAAGCTCCTACAATGAGCAGTTCTTC. Its protein is CASSLRDSSSYNEQFF. The chain recombines TRBV5-1 with TRBJ2-1; possibly TRBD2 for D (6 bases). This CDR3 has 16 residues. The ends were cut back, 4 bases at V and 0 bases at J, with 14 bases in the middle. Germline values: CDR1 SGHRS, CDR2 YFSETQ.

This clonotype was found a few times. The chain has TRBV5-1 and TRBJ2-1, with TRBD1 matching 12 bases. Germline CDR1 reads SGHRS; CDR2 reads YFSETQ. This CDR3 region has 17 residues. V lost 0 bases and J lost 6; bases outside the gene matches: 7. The CDR3 here is CASSLVGGQGAINEQFF. CDR3 DNA sequence: TGCGCCAGCAGCTTGGTGGGGGGACAGGGGGCGATCAATGAGCAGTTCTTC.

This rearrangement joins TRBV7-2 to TRBJ2-5; TRBD2 agrees at 10 bases. Germline CDR1 and CDR2: SGHTA and FQGNSA. This CDR3 spans 16 amino acids. The J segment lost 0 bases and the V segment lost 5 bases, leaving 6 bases of the junction unmatched. This CDR3 is CASSPPGLAYQETQYF. CDR3 nucleotides: TGTGCCAGCAGCCCGCCGGGACTAGCGTACCAAGAGACCCAGTACTTC.

Note on this clonotype: Possible read error: a much larger clone is one base away. The genes are TRBV3-1 and TRBJ2-7; no clear D. CDR1 is LGHDT and CDR2 is YNNKEL in the germline V gene (reference sequence). The CDR3 has 13 amino acids. V was shortened by 3 bases and J by 7 bases, with 13 bases between the two germline ends. DNA of the CDR3: TGTGCCAGCAGCCACACGACCTACAATGAGCAGTACTTC. This codes for CASSHTTYNEQYF.

The chain couples TRBV3-1 to TRBJ2-3; weak D call: TRBD2 (6 bases). Trimming removed 1 base from V and 0 bases from J, with 14 bases in between. The CDR3 has 17 amino acids. The germline V gene encodes CDR1 LGHDT and CDR2 YNNKEL (reference sequence). CDR3 nucleotides: TGTGCCAGCAGCCAAGGACCTGATGCGGGGAGCACAGATACGCAGTATTTT. Amino acid sequence: CASSQGPDAGSTDTQYF.

The chain has TRBV30 and TRBJ1-1, with D hard to call. This CDR3 region has 15 residues. Germline V gene sequence: CDR1 GTSNPN, CDR2 SVGIG (reference sequence). V dropped 3 bases and J dropped 5 bases, with 19 bases sitting between them. CDR3 sequence: CAWRSGIHGRTEAFF. CDR3 DNA sequence: TGTGCCTGGAGGTCGGGGATTCACGGAAGGACTGAAGCTTTCTTT. Using reference TRBV30 and TRBJ1-1 for the parts outside the CDR3, the full variable domain is SQTIHQWPATLVQPVGSPLSLECTVEGTSNPNLYWYRQAAGRGLQLLFYSVGIGQISSEVPQNLSASRPQDRQFILSSKKLLLSDSGFYLCAWRSGIHGRTEAFFGQGTRLTVV.

This clonotype was detected many times. This clone may be a read error of a much larger clone one base away. This chain joins TRBV25-1 and TRBJ2-5, with 10 bases aligning to TRBD2. Germline assignment: CDR1 MGHDK and CDR2 SYGVNS. The J segment lost 11 bases and the V segment lost 7 bases, leaving 16 bases of the junction unmatched. The CDR3 extends over 15 amino acids. This CDR3 is CASNYGGTSVNEQYF. As DNA, the CDR3 is TGTGCCAGCAACTATGGGGGGACTAGCGTAAATGAGCAGTACTTC. The complete variable domain, with remaining parts taken from reference TRBV25-1 and TRBJ2-5, reads EADIYQTPRYLVIGTGKKITLECSQTMGHDKMYWYQQDPGMELHLIHYSYGVNSTEKGDLSSESTVSRIRTEHFPLTLESARPSHTSQYLCASNYGGTSVNEQYFGPGTRLLVL.

The chain is built from TRBV5-1 and TRBJ1-2, with 9 bases lining up with TRBD1. From germline, CDR1 is SGHRS and CDR2 YFSETQ. CDR3 length: 15 residues. The J segment lost 4 bases and the V segment lost 5 bases, leaving 9 bases of the junction unmatched. CDR3: CASSYTTTGGYGYTF. The CDR3 DNA reads TGCGCCAGCAGTTATACCACGACAGGGGGCTATGGCTACACCTTC.

Of note for this clonotype: Being one base from a much bigger clone, this may be a read error. The chain combines TRBV29-1 with TRBJ1-2; unclear D gene. CDR3 length: 13 amino acids. The germline V gene encodes CDR1 SQVTM and CDR2 ANQGSEA. V was clipped by 4 bases and J by 2 bases, with 11 bases between them. In DNA form, the CDR3 reads TGCAGCGTTGGTGGTACGGCGAACTATGGCTACACCTTC. This encodes CSVGGTANYGYTF.